The rows below give T cell receptor beta chains drawn from one sample of a study of cytomegalovirus exposure and HLA in healthy donors. TCRdb's table, derived via immunoSEQ multiplex PCR, lists solely in-frame clones and lacks some. The repertoire includes 120,000 or so clones, over 65% of them detected once, and around 2% sits in the top ten. Sequencing was performed on PBMCs. The origin of the receptors is a man younger than 35 in good health and CMV-seronegative. The CDR3 runs from the conserved cysteine through the conserved F or W. A D gene is named only where the DNA matches it firmly.

.	TRBV9	CASSVGLDEQFF
TRBD2	TRBV7-2	CASSLSPLAGIHEQYF
TRBD1	TRBV6-1	CASSEGLGGFTEAFF
.	TRBV7-2	CASSFSPPAEAFF
TRBD1	TRBV5-4	CASSRQGTGELFF
.	TRBV5-5	CASSGRGGSLANQPQHF
.	TRBV7-9	CASSLTQGLGTGELFF
.	TRBV18	CASSLEVGYGYTF
TRBD1	TRBV7-9	CASSYDRDSDEQYF
.	TRBV4-2	CASSPNRDSEQYF
.	TRBV5-5	CASSLVGDSAEAFF
.	TRBV5-5	CASSLTGKKLFF
.	TRBV6-1	CASSEATAVAEAFF
TRBD1	TRBV5-8	CASSLNRGYGYTF
.	TRBV19	CASSIVGGGSNQPQHF
TRBD1	TRBV7-2	CASSRGTGETGELFF
.	TRBV9	CASSVEGRESSPLHF
TRBD2	TRBV11-2	CASSPLRGVSSYEQYF
.	TRBV6-1	CASSEGIALEAFF
TRBD1	TRBV7-9	CASSLPDRGREKLFF
.	TRBV19	CASSIGEGSYEQYF
.	TRBV7-2	CASIAREVNSPLHF
TRBD1	TRBV5-1	CASSSGSFSDRGRGDTQYF
.	TRBV11-2	CASSPSSGRNTEAFF
.	TRBV14	CASSSGGGKRYF
.	TRBV6-5	CASSYGQISPLHF
.	TRBV11-2	CASSPNTQETQYF
.	TRBV6-5	CASRRGAGDYGYTF
TRBD1	TRBV25-1	CASSLRTGGSADTQYF
.	TRBV29-1	CSVEDIIGGYGYTF
.	TRBV5-3	CARSFARPPGELFF
.	TRBV12-5	CASGFPERTDTQYF